This T cell receptor beta chain stems from a study of cytotoxic CD8 clonotypes in ibrutinib-treated CLL. Background on the study: It was after a median 12 months of treatment, range 6 to 36, that response samples were taken. Study findings and constraints: Clonality, elevated at ibrutinib response, dropped back toward baseline at progression.

Depth targeted 1 in 200,000 to 1 in 1 million T cells, averaging approximately 9.9x coverage per clonotype. Method: immunoSEQ multiplex PCR; TCRdb's copy keeps in-frame clones and lacks some. The data show some 200,000 clones, about two thirds seen once. Of note for this clone: Its antigen is as yet unknown.

Germline V lookup: CDR1 SGHTA, CDR2 FQGTGA. V lost 5 bases to trimming and J lost 0 bases; unmatched junction nucleotides: 4. This CDR3 region has 16 residues. The TCR sequence derives from a human donor with chronic lymphocytic leukemia. V and J are TRBV7-3 and TRBJ2-1, with 10 positions matching TRBD2. Material: PBMCs, obtained after 24 months of ibrutinib treatment. CDR3 loop: CASSISGRSSYNEQFF. The DNA of the CDR3 is TGTGCCAGCAGCATTAGCGGGAGGAGCTCCTACAATGAGCAGTTCTTC.